The present T cell receptor (beta chain) was sequenced within a study of OX40 agonist ivuxolimab in advanced cancers. The CDR3 runs 17 residues. The germline gives CDR1 SSHAT, CDR2 FNYEAQ (reference sequence). Repertoires were generated with immunoSEQ multiplex PCR, while TCRdb's copy carries only in-frame clones and drops some. The sample contains roughly 76,000 clones, 90% to 95% of which appear only once. Study-level points and caveats: Some of the lowest clonal expansion was seen in partial responders at 0.1-3.0 mg/kg.

A note on this clone: Its antigen remains unidentified. At one end, the junction sequence differs from germline, possibly due to a read error.

This clonotype originated in an adult with an advanced solid tumor such as melanoma, head and neck, liver or kidney cancer. The sequencing here drew on CD4+ or CD8+ T cells sorted from blood, taken in a trial of the OX40 agonist ivuxolimab. This chain links TRBV7-7 with TRBJ2-1, with D perhaps TRBD2 (7 bases). In DNA form, the CDR3 reads TGTGCTAGCAGCTTAGGTGGGGGGGCATTCGGGCACAATGAGCAGTTCTTC. Amino acids: CASSLGGGAFGHNEQFF. The full variable domain, completed using reference TRBV7-7 and TRBJ2-1, is GAGVSQSPRYKVTKRGQDVTLRCDPISSHATLYWYQQALGQGPEFLTYFNYEAQPDKSGLPSDRFSAERPEGSISTLTIQRTEQRDSAMYRCASSLGGGAFGHNEQFFGPGTRLTVL.